The table lists the clone carrying this T cell receptor beta chain with a few counts. The antigen remains undetermined. This sample stems from a study of naive and memory T cell subsets. Overall study results and limits: A few larger clonotypes appeared in naive repertoires, especially CD8, possibly memory cells re-expressing CD45RA.

Two oligonucleotides, mixed equimolar, formed the beta constant-region primer covering TRBC1 and TRBC2. Nested alpha and beta constant-region primers with the SP2 primer drove four PCR rounds on ligated cDNA. TCRdb passed the UMI-ligation and nested PCR reads through MiXCR, listing each CDR3 protein once. There are more than 120,000 distinct CDR3 sequences in the sample; more than 15% occur only once, and about 0.57% lies in the top ten. After removal of 2 bases from V and 7 bases from J, the junction contained 9 bases not matched to a gene. The CDR3 has 16 residues. CDR1 and CDR2 from the germline V gene are LNHNV and YYDKDF (reference sequence).

This chain links TRBV15 with TRBJ2-7; 12 bases are a match to TRBD2. The source of this sequence is a human donor in good health. Specimen: naive CD8+ T cells from blood. The CDR3 DNA reads as TGTGCCACCAGCAGAAAGATGACTAGCGGGAGTGTTGAGCAGTACTTC. Protein: CATSRKMTSGSVEQYF.